This TCR beta chain was captured in a study of regulatory T cells in long-lasting Graves disease. HTBI primers from iRepertoire and Arm-PCR of CDR3 regions yielded the TCR beta libraries. TCRdb itself ran the multiplex PCR reads through MiXCR, one entry per CDR3 protein. Of around 460,000 distinct CDR3 sequences listed, about 20% were seen once; the top ten hold 13%. CDR3 length: 12 amino acids. The time point: persistent/refractory GD, antithyroid drugs over 5 years with positive TRAb. The TCR library was prepared using RNA isolated from PBMCs. Remarks on this clonotype: A much larger clone differs by one base, so this may be a read error.

V and J are TRBV12-3 or TRBV12-4 and TRBJ1-2; D might be TRBD1 (6 bases). Sequences were derived from peripheral blood mononuclear cells (PBMCs), sampled when the disease was refractory, from a patient treated with antithyroid drugs. This receptor was obtained from a female donor with Graves disease. The CDR3 loop reads CTSSSDRNRYTF. Here the CDR3 DNA reads TGTACCAGCAGCTCAGACAGGAATCGCTACACCTTC.